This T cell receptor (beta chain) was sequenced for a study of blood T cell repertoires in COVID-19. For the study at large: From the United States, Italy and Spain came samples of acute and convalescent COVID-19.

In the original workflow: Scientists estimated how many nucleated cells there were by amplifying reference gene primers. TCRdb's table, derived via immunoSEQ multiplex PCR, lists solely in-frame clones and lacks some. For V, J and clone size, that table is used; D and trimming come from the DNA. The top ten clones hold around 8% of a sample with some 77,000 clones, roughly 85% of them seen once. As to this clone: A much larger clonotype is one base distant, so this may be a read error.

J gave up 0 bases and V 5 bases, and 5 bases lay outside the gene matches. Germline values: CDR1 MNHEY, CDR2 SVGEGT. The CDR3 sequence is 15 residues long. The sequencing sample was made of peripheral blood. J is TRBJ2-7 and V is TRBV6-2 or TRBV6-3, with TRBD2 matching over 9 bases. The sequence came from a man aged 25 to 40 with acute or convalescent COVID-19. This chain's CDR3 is CASSQDSGSSYEQYF. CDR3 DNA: TGTGCCAGCAGTCAAGATAGCGGGAGCTCCTACGAGCAGTACTTC.